A selection of T cell receptor beta chains follows, all from one sample in a study of blood T cell repertoires in COVID-19. The table came from immunoSEQ multiplex PCR; TCRdb's copy has only in-frame clones and leaves some out. Among about 170,000 clones, approximately 86% were seen once, and the ten largest hold approximately 3.5%. Sequenced material: peripheral blood. The receptor set was obtained from a man between 65 and 85 years old with acute or convalescent COVID-19. Each CDR3 is given with its conserved first and last residue. Each record gives: clone size, D gene, J gene, V gene, CDR3 DNA, CDR3 protein. The D gene is left open where the match is weak. Where a row states a size, it is once, few, many or the class of an expanded clone; other rows omit it.

-	TRBD1	TRBJ1-4	TRBV27	TGTGCCAGCAGTCTTAGGTCTCCCATCCGGGACAGGGTAACAACTAATGAAAAACTGTTTTTT	CASSLRSPIRDRVTTNEKLFF
many	TRBD1	TRBJ1-1	TRBV7-9	TGTGCCGCGTTCTCATTGGGACAGGGGGTAGGCGACACTGAAGCTTTCTTT	CAAFSLGQGVGDTEAFF
-	TRBD1	TRBJ1-5	TRBV28	TGTGCCAGCACTGACAGGGGGTATCAGCCCCAGCATTTT	CASTDRGYQPQHF
-	TRBD2	TRBJ2-2	TRBV6-2/TRBV6-3	TGTGCCAGCAGTAGAGCGGGAGGCACCGGGGAGCTGTTTTTT	CASSRAGGTGELFF
-	-	TRBJ2-7	TRBV28	TGTGCCAGCAGTCGGACAGCGCCATACGAGCAGTACTTC	CASSRTAPYEQYF
once	-	TRBJ2-1	TRBV10-1	TGCGCCAGCAGTGGGGTACAGGCGACTCCGAGCTCCTACAATGAGCAGTTCTTC	CASSGVQATPSSYNEQFF
-	-	TRBJ2-5	TRBV5-1	TGCGCCAGCAGCTTGGACGCGCGGCAAGAGACCCAGTACTTC	CASSLDARQETQYF
once	TRBD2	TRBJ2-3	TRBV10-3	TGTGCCATCAGTGAGTCTCGGGGGACTAAAGGACCCTATACGCAGTATTTT	CAISESRGTKGPYTQYF
few	-	TRBJ1-2	TRBV11-3	TGTGCCAGCAGCCGCAACAGGCATCCGGATGGCTACACCTTC	CASSRNRHPDGYTF
-	TRBD2	TRBJ2-2	TRBV5-6	TGTGCCAGCAGCTTGGTACTTTTAGCGGGAGCTAGCACCGGGGAGCTGTTTTTT	CASSLVLLAGASTGELFF
-	-	TRBJ2-1	TRBV7-6	TGTGCCAACCTCCACGGGGATAGCTCCTACAATGAGCAGTTCTTC	CANLHGDSSYNEQFF
-	TRBD2	TRBJ2-2	TRBV7-8	TGTGCCAGCAGCTTACCCTACGGGGGGGGAAAAAGGACCGGGGAGCTGTTTTTT	CASSLPYGGGKRTGELFF
-	TRBD1	TRBJ1-2	TRBV7-3	TGTGCCAGCAGCGCGACAGGGATCTATGGCTACACCTTC	CASSATGIYGYTF
-	-	TRBJ1-2	TRBV24-1	TGTGCCACCAGTGATTTGCGGGGTGGCTACACCTTC	CATSDLRGGYTF